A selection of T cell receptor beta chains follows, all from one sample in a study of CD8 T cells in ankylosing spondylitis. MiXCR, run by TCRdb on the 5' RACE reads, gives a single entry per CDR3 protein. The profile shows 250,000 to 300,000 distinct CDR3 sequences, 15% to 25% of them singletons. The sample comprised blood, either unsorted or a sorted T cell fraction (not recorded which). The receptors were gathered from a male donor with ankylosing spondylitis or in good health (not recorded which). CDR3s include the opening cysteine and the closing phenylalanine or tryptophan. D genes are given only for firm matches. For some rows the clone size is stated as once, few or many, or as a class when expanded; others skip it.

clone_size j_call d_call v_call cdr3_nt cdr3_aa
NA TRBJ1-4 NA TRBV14 TGTGCCAGCAGCCAAGGGCAGTCAACAACTAATGAAAAACTGTTTTTT CASSQGQSTTNEKLFF
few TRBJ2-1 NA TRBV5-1 TGCGCCAGCAGCTTGCAGGGGGAGGGCTCCTACAATGAGCAGTTCTTC CASSLQGEGSYNEQFF
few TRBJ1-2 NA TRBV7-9 TGTGCCAGCAGCTTAGGGCTGGGTGACTATGGCTACACCTTC CASSLGLGDYGYTF
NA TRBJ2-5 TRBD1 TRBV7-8 TGTGCCAGCAGGGAAAAACAGGGGCGAGAGACCCAGTACTTC CASREKQGRETQYF
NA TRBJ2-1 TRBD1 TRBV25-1 TGTGCCAGCAGTGAAGGCGGACAGGTTGGGAACTTC CASSEGGQVGNF
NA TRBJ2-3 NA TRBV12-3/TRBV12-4 TGTGCCGACACGGGCACAGATACGCAGTATTTT CADTGTDTQYF
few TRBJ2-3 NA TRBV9 TGTGCCAGCAGCGTAGGGGTCCAAGATACGCAGTATTTT CASSVGVQDTQYF
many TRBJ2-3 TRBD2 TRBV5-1 TGCGCCAGCAGCTTCGGGACTAGCGGGAGACGTGATACGCAGTATTTT CASSFGTSGRRDTQYF
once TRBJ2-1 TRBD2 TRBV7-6 TGTGTCAGCAGCCTTGGGACTAGCGCTGACTCCTACAATGAGCAGTTCTTC CVSSLGTSADSYNEQFF
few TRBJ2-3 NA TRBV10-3 TGTGCCATCAGTGAGGGCCCCGGGGGTACGCAGTATTTT CAISEGPGGTQYF
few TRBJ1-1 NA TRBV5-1 TGCGCCTGTAAGGACAGCTTGAACACTGAAGCTTTCTTT CACKDSLNTEAFF
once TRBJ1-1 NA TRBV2 TGTGCCAGCAAGGCCCCCTCCGCGTTTGGGCCGAACACTGAAGCTTTCTTT CASKAPSAFGPNTEAFF
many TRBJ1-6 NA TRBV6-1 TGTGCCAGCAGCCGAGCTTTGTCGACAGGCCAATATTCACCCCTCCACTTT CASSRALSTGQYSPLHF
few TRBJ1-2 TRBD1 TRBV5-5 TGTGCCAGCAGCTTGGAGGGACAGGGGGGGGATGGCTACACCTTC CASSLEGQGGDGYTF
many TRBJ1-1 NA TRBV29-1 TGCAGCCTCGCCAGGGGAGGAGAAGCTTTCTTT CSLARGGEAFF
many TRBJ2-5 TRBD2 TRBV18 TGTGCCAGCTCATCTAGCGGGAGAGTTGAGACCCAGTACTTC CASSSSGRVETQYF
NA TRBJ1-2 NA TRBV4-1 TGCGCCAGCAGCCAGACAGGCCCGGGTGGCTACACCTTC CASSQTGPGGYTF
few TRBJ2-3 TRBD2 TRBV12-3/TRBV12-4 TGTGCCAGCAGCATAGCGGGGGCTGGGACAGATACGCAGTATTTT CASSIAGAGTDTQYF
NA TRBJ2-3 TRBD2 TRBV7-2 TGTGCCAGCAGCCTTACGACTAGCGGGGGGGGTACAGATACGCAGTATTTT CASSLTTSGGGTDTQYF
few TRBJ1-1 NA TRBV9 TGTGCCAGCAGCGTAGCACCGGAAAACACTGAAGCTTTCTTT CASSVAPENTEAFF
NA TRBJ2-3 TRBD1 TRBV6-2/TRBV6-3 TGTGCCAGCAGCAGTTGGGACAGGATACGCACAGATACGCAGTATTTT CASSSWDRIRTDTQYF
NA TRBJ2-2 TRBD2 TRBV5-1 TGCGCCAGCAGCTTGGTGGTTCTAGCGGGGGCTCGCACCGGGGAGCTGTTTTTT CASSLVVLAGARTGELFF
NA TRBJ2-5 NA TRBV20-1 TGCAGTGCTAGAGATTCCATCGGGAGAAGAGAGACCCAGTACTTC CSARDSIGRRETQYF
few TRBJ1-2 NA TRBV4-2 TGTGCCAGCAGCCAAGAGATCTTGGATGGCTACACCTTC CASSQEILDGYTF
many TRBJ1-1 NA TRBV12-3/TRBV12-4 TGTGCCAGCAGCCTTCAAGAGAACACTGAAGCTTTCTTT CASSLQENTEAFF